The rows below give T cell receptor beta chains drawn from one sample of a study of shared clonotypes between healthy human individuals. The protocol was immunoSEQ multiplex PCR, while the TCRdb copy is restricted to in-frame clones and leaves out a portion. The data show under 1,100,000 clones, 75% seen once. Input material: memory CD4+ T cells sorted from blood. These receptors all come from a man aged 18 to 29 in good health. The CDR3 runs from the conserved cysteine through the conserved F or W. A D gene is named only where the DNA matches it firmly. Not every row has a clone size; where given, it reads once, few, many or a size class.

d_call,v_call,j_call,clone_size,cdr3_nt,cdr3_aa
NA,TRBV5-4,TRBJ2-3,NA,TGTGCCAGCAGCCCTCAAGTCTTGGCTACGCAGTATTTT,CASSPQVLATQYF
NA,TRBV2,TRBJ2-7,NA,TGTGCCAGCTGCCCCACTCGTTACGAGCAGTACTTC,CASCPTRYEQYF
TRBD1,TRBV28,TRBJ1-2,few,TGTGCCAGCAGTTCTGGGACAGCCAACTATGGCTACACCTTC,CASSSGTANYGYTF
NA,TRBV6-6,TRBJ1-6,NA,TGTGCCAGCAGACAGGGATCGGTCTCACCCCTCCACTTT,CASRQGSVSPLHF
NA,TRBV10-1,TRBJ1-3,NA,TGCGCCAGCACAATGACAGGTAGTGGATACACCATATATTTT,CASTMTGSGYTIYF
NA,TRBV5-5,TRBJ2-7,once,TGTGCCAGCAGCTTGGAGGTATCTAGGGACCTGTACTTC,CASSLEVSRDLYF
NA,TRBV9,TRBJ1-3,once,TGTGCCAGCAGCGTAGTAGACGGGGTCGGAAACACCATATATTTT,CASSVVDGVGNTIYF
TRBD2,TRBV7-2,TRBJ2-7,NA,TGTGCCAGCAGCTTAGGGCGCCGGCTAGCGGCCGTCTCCTACGAGCAGTACTTC,CASSLGRRLAAVSYEQYF
NA,TRBV27,TRBJ2-1,NA,TGTGCCAGCAGCCGTGAAAGGCCCCGGAATGAGCAGTTCTTC,CASSRERPRNEQFF
TRBD1,TRBV29-1,TRBJ1-2,NA,TGCAGCGTTGAAGTGGGAGGGGGCGCAGTTGTGAATGGCTACACCTTC,CSVEVGGGAVVNGYTF
TRBD1,TRBV18,TRBJ1-2,NA,TGTGCCAGCTCACCCGACAGGGCAGCTAACTATGGCTACACCTTC,CASSPDRAANYGYTF
NA,TRBV5-1,TRBJ1-1,NA,TGCGCCAGCAGCTTGGCCGCAGGGCGAAGCACTGAAGCTTTCTTT,CASSLAAGRSTEAFF
TRBD1,TRBV6-6,TRBJ2-7,once,TGTGCCAGCAGCCGACAGGGGATCTCCTACGAGCAGTACTTC,CASSRQGISYEQYF
NA,TRBV6-1,TRBJ2-7,few,TGTGCCAGCGGGGACCCCCTGAGCTCCTACGAGCAGTACTTC,CASGDPLSSYEQYF
NA,TRBV18,TRBJ2-7,NA,TGTGCCAGCTCACCACTACAACAGGGCTACGAGCAGTACTTC,CASSPLQQGYEQYF
NA,TRBV7-9,TRBJ2-5,once,TGTGCCAGCAGCTTTGAAGCGAAAGAGACCCAGTACTTC,CASSFEAKETQYF
TRBD2,TRBV18,TRBJ2-7,NA,TGTGCCAGCTCACCCGGACTAGCGGGAGACGAGCAGTACTTC,CASSPGLAGDEQYF
NA,TRBV9,TRBJ1-2,NA,TGTGCCAGCAGCGTCTCGGGACGCTACACCTTC,CASSVSGRYTF
TRBD2,TRBV7-2,TRBJ2-3,NA,TGTGCCAGCAGCTTGGCGACTAGCGCGAGTACGCAGTATTTT,CASSLATSASTQYF
NA,TRBV5-4,TRBJ1-2,NA,TGTGCCAGCAGCTTGTCAGGACCCTATGGCTACACCTTC,CASSLSGPYGYTF